Following are 13 T cell receptor beta chains from one sample sequenced in a study of T cells in Graves' hyperthyroidism and ophthalmopathy. Using RNA transcripts as the source, TCR beta CDR3 regions were amplified. HTBI primers were the set used in a first-round RT-PCR of the TCR CDR3. TCRdb re-called the multiplex PCR reads with MiXCR, one entry per CDR3 protein. This sample has around 250,000 distinct CDR3 sequences; about 16% occur once, and the top ten carry around 30%. The specimen sequenced was blood. These receptors came from a woman aged 18-35 years with Graves' ophthalmopathy.

The chain couples TRBV11-3 to TRBJ1-2, with D uncertain. The CDR3 totals 14 residues. V was pared by 4 bases and J by 0 bases, with 9 bases between. Germline V gene data show CDR1 as SGHNT and CDR2 as YENEEA. CDR3 nucleotides: TGTGCCAGCAGCTACTCTATAGCTAACTATGGCTACACCTTC. It yields the protein CASSYSIANYGYTF.

This clonotype was counted many times. The V call is TRBV9, the J call TRBJ2-1; 10 bases align to TRBD2. This CDR3 has 14 residues. With 3 bases clipped from V and 9 bases from J, the junction kept 6 bases outside the gene matches. Germline CDR1 and CDR2: SGDLS and YYNGEE. This CDR3 is CASSATGTSVEQFF. The CDR3 DNA sequence: TGTGCCAGCAGCGCAACCGGGACTAGCGTTGAGCAGTTCTTC.

Comment on this clonotype: A much more abundant neighbour one base away suggests this may be a read error. This chain uses TRBV29-1 with TRBJ1-4; D remains ambiguous. The V end was cut by 4 bases, the J end by 7 bases, with 7 bases between. The CDR3 runs to 11 residues. Germline CDR1 SQVTM, CDR2 ANQGSEA. The CDR3 DNA sequence: TGCAGCGTTGGGACTTGTGAAAAACTGTTTTTT. The encoded protein is CSVGTCEKLFF.

This clonotype was counted between two and nine times. The chain is built from TRBV4-2 and TRBJ1-2, with D perhaps TRBD1 (6 bases). V gave up 4 bases and J gave up 8 bases, with 20 bases separating them. Looked up from germline, CDR1 is LGHNA and CDR2 is YNFKEQ. This CDR3 has 15 amino acids. The CDR3 DNA follows: TGTGCCAGCAGCCGAGCCGACAGGAGCTCAGGGGGCTACACCTTC. Amino acids: CASSRADRSSGGYTF.

This clonotype has only a few counts. The chain is built from TRBV19 and TRBJ2-3; TRBD2 matches 16 bases. The germline V gene has CDR1 LNHDA and CDR2 SQIVND (reference sequence). V shed 4 bases, J shed 3 bases, and the junction held 1 base outside the gene matches. The CDR3 totals 16 residues. The CDR3, as DNA: TGTGCCAGTAGTACGGGACTAGCGGGAGGGACAGATACGCAGTATTTT. This translates into CASSTGLAGGTDTQYF.

Details on this clonotype: At one of its ends the junction is not consistent with the germline gene, which may arise from a read error. The chain couples TRBV3-1 to TRBJ1-5, with 10 bases that match TRBD1. CDR1 and CDR2 from the germline V gene are LGHDT and YNNKEL (reference sequence). The CDR3 sequence is 17 residues long. CDR3 bases: TGTGCCAGCAGCCAAAGTATGGGACAGGGGCGGCATCAGCCCCGGCATTTT. Protein product: CASSQSMGQGRHQPRHF.

Many counts were recorded for this clonotype. The rearrangement joins TRBV10-3 to TRBJ1-5; no reliable D call. CDR1 and CDR2 (germline): ENHRY, SYGVKD. The CDR3 has 14 amino acids. Trimming removed 3 bases from V and 6 bases from J, with 12 bases in between. Here the CDR3 reads CAISDGQTAQPQHF. For the CDR3, the DNA is TGTGCCATCAGTGATGGCCAGACGGCTCAGCCCCAGCATTTT.

The chain joins TRBV27 to TRBJ2-7, with TRBD1 as a possible D gene (6 bases). CDR3 length: 16 amino acids. Looked up from germline, CDR1 is MNHEY and CDR2 is SMNVEV (reference sequence). Trimming removed 6 bases at V and 7 bases at J, with 25 bases between. This CDR3 is CASRTRNPGQLREQYF. The CDR3 bases are TGTGCCAGCAGGACCCGCAACCCGGGACAACTTAGAGAGCAGTACTTC.

There are many counts of this clonotype. The chain joins TRBV6-5 to TRBJ2-7; 12 bases line up with TRBD1. The CDR3 is 14 residues long. Germline V gene sequence: CDR1 MNHEY, CDR2 SVGAGI. V was pared by 2 bases and J by 9 bases, with 5 bases of the junction left unmatched. CDR3 amino acids: CASSYGTGGLGQYF. DNA for the CDR3: TGTGCCAGCAGTTACGGGACAGGGGGCCTGGGGCAGTACTTC.

This chain joins TRBV6-1 and TRBJ2-7; D might be TRBD2 (6 bases). The CDR3 consists of 13 residues. V lost 4 bases to trimming and J lost 3 bases, with 10 bases between them. Germline CDR1 is MNHNS and CDR2 is SASEGT. This CDR3 reads CASSAGGGYEQYF. For the CDR3, the DNA is TGTGCCAGCAGTGCTGGGGGAGGCTACGAGCAGTACTTC.

This clonotype showed up many times. The chain couples TRBV11-2 to TRBJ2-7, with 8 bases fitting TRBD1. Germline values: CDR1 SGHAT, CDR2 FQNNGV. J gave up 3 bases and V 5 bases, and 12 bases lay outside the gene matches. The CDR3 covers 16 residues. The CDR3 loop is CASSTTKGQAYYEQYF. The CDR3 bases are TGTGCCAGCAGCACCACAAAGGGACAGGCTTACTACGAGCAGTACTTC.

This clonotype was seen once. V is TRBV10-3 and J is TRBJ1-5; D is ambiguous. V was trimmed by 3 bases and J by 2 bases, leaving 11 bases between them. Germline CDR1 is ENHRY and CDR2 is SYGVKD. The CDR3 is 15 amino acids. CDR3 region: CAISDRLGGNQPQHF. CDR3 coding DNA: TGTGCCATCAGTGACCGCCTAGGTGGCAATCAGCCCCAGCATTTT.

This clonotype was observed at least ten times. The chain couples TRBV7-6 to TRBJ1-1; D ambiguous. CDR3 length: 13 residues. Germline V gene sequence: CDR1 SGHVS, CDR2 FNYEAQ. V was cut by 5 bases and J by 3 bases, with 10 bases left in between. This chain's CDR3 is CASSPEVYTEAFF. CDR3 in DNA: TGTGCCAGCAGCCCTGAGGTTTACACTGAAGCTTTCTTT.